These 2 T cell receptor beta chains were sequenced from one sample in a study of tumor and adjacent non-tumor tissue in lung cancer. Three rounds of nested PCR, following a modified ARM-PCR protocol, produced the TCRbeta library. TCRdb redid the calling of the multiplex PCR reads with MiXCR, one entry per CDR3 protein. The sample carries 40,000 to 45,000 distinct CDR3 sequences, 60% to 65% recorded once. This sample's RNA came from whole unsorted tissue. More than 3 cm separated this lung sample from the edge of the tumor. Specimen: distant non-tumor lung tissue. Every receptor here comes from a woman aged 40 to 50 with non-small cell lung cancer.

About this clonotype: It may be a read error: a sequence one base away is much more abundant. The genes are TRBV2 and TRBJ2-3; D uncertain. From germline, CDR1 is SNHLY and CDR2 FYNNEI. Trimming took 10 bases from V and 1 from J, leaving 18 bases between them. The CDR3 has 15 residues. DNA of the CDR3: TGTGCCATCAGACGAGCTTCCCCGCGCACAGATACGCAGTATTTT. The encoded protein is CAIRRASPRTDTQYF.

A few counts support this clonotype. The chain links TRBV6-2 or TRBV6-3 to TRBJ2-3; D possibly uses TRBD1 or TRBD2 (5 bases each). Germline lookup yields CDR1 MNHEY and CDR2 SVGEGT. V was shortened by 1 base and J by 4 bases, with 30 bases between the two germline ends. The CDR3 extends over 21 amino acids. This CDR3 reads CASSYWIGTGRNPSGSDTQYF. The CDR3 DNA reads as TGTGCCAGCAGTTACTGGATCGGGACGGGACGGAATCCGTCAGGGTCAGATACGCAGTATTTT.